Shown below are 13 T cell receptor beta chains from a single sample sequenced in a study of beta chain features in type 1 diabetes. Study findings and constraints: Among patients with Type 1 diabetes, TCRB CDR3s were moderately but significantly shorter in every one of the four CD4+ subsets.

cDNA synthesis used the whole RNA isolate, giving expressed TCRB sequences. The assay was immunoSEQ multiplex PCR, and TCRdb's table has in-frame clones only and misses some. The sample has roughly 730,000 clones; about an eighth are singletons. The antigens for these receptors are not known. Sequencing input: naive CD4+ T cells from blood. All receptors derive from a man younger than 30 with type 1 diabetes.

This clone occurred a few times. This chain connects TRBV5-1 to TRBJ2-5; no firm D call. V lost 6 bases and J 5 bases, leaving 14 bases between the germline ends. The CDR3 totals 13 residues. Germline CDR1 and CDR2: SGHRS and YFSETQ. This chain's CDR3 is CASIGGIGETQYF. Here the CDR3 DNA reads TGCGCCAGCATCGGTGGGATTGGGGAGACCCAGTACTTC.

The chain employs TRBV9 and TRBJ1-3; a possible D gene is TRBD1 (6 bases). Deletions cut 6 bases from V and 0 bases from J, with 13 bases between. Germline CDR1 is SGDLS and CDR2 is YYNGEE. This CDR3 has 15 amino acids. This CDR3 is CASTPGARSGNTIYF. The DNA of the CDR3 is TGTGCCAGCACTCCAGGGGCCCGCTCTGGAAACACCATATATTTT.

This clone was counted a single time. The V gene is TRBV11-3, the J gene TRBJ1-2; maybe TRBD1 (5 bases). The V gene's germline CDR1 is SGHNT and CDR2 YENEEA. V was clipped by 4 bases and J by 4 bases, with 13 bases between them. The CDR3 contains 14 residues. The CDR3, as DNA: TGTGCCAGCAGCTCCTCCCGGACAAGCTATGGCTACACCTTC. It is translated as CASSSSRTSYGYTF.

This clone was detected a few times. The chain is built from TRBV30 and TRBJ1-2; D is ambiguous. The V and J ends lost 2 bases and 3 bases respectively, with 10 bases between them. The CDR3 extends over 13 amino acids. Germline lookup yields CDR1 GTSNPN and CDR2 SVGIG (reference sequence). In nucleotides, the CDR3 is TGTGCCTGGAGTACCGGCTACGACTATGGCTACACCTTC. It translates to CAWSTGYDYGYTF. The full variable domain, in which reference TRBV30 and TRBJ1-2 provide the parts outside the CDR3, is SQTIHQWPATLVQPVGSPLSLECTVEGTSNPNLYWYRQAAGRGLQLLFYSVGIGQISSEVPQNLSASRPQDRQFILSSKKLLLSDSGFYLCAWSTGYDYGYTFGSGTRLTVV.

This chain links TRBV18 with TRBJ2-7, with TRBD2 identical over 11 bases. After removal of 6 bases from V and 4 bases from J, the junction contained 8 bases not matched to a gene. The CDR3 is 15 residues long. Germline V CDR1 and CDR2: KGHSH, LQKENI. CDR3 DNA: TGTGCCAGCTCGCTTTCCGGGACTAGCGGTTACGAGCAGTACTTC. Its translation is CASSLSGTSGYEQYF.

The chain combines TRBV6-5 with TRBJ2-2; D is unresolved. The CDR3 contains 13 residues. V shed 6 bases and J shed 1 base, with 6 bases lying between them. The germline V gene has CDR1 MNHEY and CDR2 SVGAGI. CDR3 bases: TGTGCCAGCAGCCCAGGGAACACCGGGGAGCTGTTTTTT. Amino acids: CASSPGNTGELFF.

The gene calls are TRBV2 and TRBJ2-5; D is perhaps TRBD1 (6 bases). Trimming shortened V by 5 bases and J by 5 bases, and 9 bases separated the two germline ends. CDR3 length: 12 residues. Per the germline V gene, CDR1 is SNHLY and CDR2 is FYNNEI. The CDR3 DNA sequence: TGTGCCAGCAGTCAGGGGCAGGAGACCCAGTACTTC. Translated, it gives CASSQGQETQYF.

The chain recombines TRBV6-1 with TRBJ1-1; D perhaps matches TRBD1 (6 bases). The CDR3 extends over 15 amino acids. Germline V gives CDR1 MNHNS, CDR2 SASEGT. Trimming cost V 7 bases and J 0 bases, with 15 bases left between them. The CDR3 nucleotides read TGTGCCAGCATCCCGACCGGGACATTGAACACTGAAGCTTTCTTT. It translates to CASIPTGTLNTEAFF.

This clone showed up just a few times. J is TRBJ2-5 and V is TRBV5-1, with unresolved D. CDR3 length equals 11 residues. Trimming took off 0 bases at V and 12 bases at J, with 9 bases between the two ends. Germline CDR1 is SGHRS and CDR2 is YFSETQ. CDR3 bases: TGCGCCAGCAGCTTGGAGGGCCCGGAGTACTTC. It encodes CASSLEGPEYF.

The chain uses TRBV5-1 and TRBJ1-1; D is unresolved. The CDR3 covers 15 residues. Trimming left V 0 bases short and J 3 bases short, with 12 bases between. Germline lookup yields CDR1 SGHRS and CDR2 YFSETQ. CDR3 nucleotides: TGCGCCAGCAGCTTGGGGGCTCTCGCCTACACTGAAGCTTTCTTT. Residues: CASSLGALAYTEAFF.

This clone occurred a few times. The chain combines TRBV30 with TRBJ2-5, with D tentatively TRBD2 (6 bases). V dropped 2 bases and J dropped 4 bases, with 11 bases sitting between them. From germline, CDR1 is GTSNPN and CDR2 SVGIG (reference sequence). The CDR3 spans 13 residues. The CDR3 reads CAWSLGGLETQYF. CDR3 DNA: TGTGCCTGGAGTCTCGGGGGACTAGAGACCCAGTACTTC.

The chain links TRBV7-9 to TRBJ2-7, with 11 bases fitting TRBD2. The junction had 3 bases not matched to a gene; V was cut back by 3 bases and J by 2 bases. This CDR3 has 15 residues. Germline V lookup: CDR1 SEHNR, CDR2 FQNEAQ (reference sequence). CDR3 in amino acids: CASSLTSGDPYEQYF. CDR3 bases: TGTGCCAGCAGCTTGACTAGCGGGGATCCCTACGAGCAGTACTTC.

This clone turned up a few times. The chain has TRBV6-5 and TRBJ2-3, with D perhaps matching TRBD2 (6 bases). The germline V gene encodes CDR1 MNHEY and CDR2 SVGAGI. This CDR3 is built from 15 residues. V was pared by 7 bases and J by 2 bases, with 16 bases between. CDR3 in DNA: TGTGCCAGCACCGGACGGCGGGGTCACACAGATACGCAGTATTTT. Translated, it gives CASTGRRGHTDTQYF.